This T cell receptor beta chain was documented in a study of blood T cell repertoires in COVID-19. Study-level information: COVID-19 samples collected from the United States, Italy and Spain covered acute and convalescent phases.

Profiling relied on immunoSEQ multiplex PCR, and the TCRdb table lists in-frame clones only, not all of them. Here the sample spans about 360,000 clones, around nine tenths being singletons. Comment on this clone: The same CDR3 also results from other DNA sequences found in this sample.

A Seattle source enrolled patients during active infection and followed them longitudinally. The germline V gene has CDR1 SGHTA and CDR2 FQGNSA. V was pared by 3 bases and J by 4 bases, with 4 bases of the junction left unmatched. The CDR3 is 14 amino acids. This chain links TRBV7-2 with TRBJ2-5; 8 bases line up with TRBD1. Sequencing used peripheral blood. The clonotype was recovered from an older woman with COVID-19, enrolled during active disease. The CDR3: CASSFQGARETQYF. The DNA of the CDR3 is TGTGCCAGCAGCTTCCAGGGGGCACGAGAGACCCAGTACTTC.